This entry lists 22 T cell receptor beta chains sequenced from one sample in a study of blood T cell repertoires in COVID-19. Repertoires were generated with immunoSEQ multiplex PCR, while TCRdb's copy carries only in-frame clones and drops some. The table lists 43,000 or so clones, over 80% of them singletons. The specimen was peripheral blood. The receptors originated from a man between 60 and 75 years old with active COVID-19.

This chain connects TRBV7-2 to TRBJ2-7; no firm D call. The CDR3 is made up of 13 amino acids. Looked up from germline, CDR1 is SGHTA and CDR2 is FQGNSA. Trimming took off 7 bases at V and 0 bases at J, with 10 bases between the two ends. This chain's CDR3 is CASTPQNSYEQYF. In nucleotides, the CDR3 is TGTGCCAGCACCCCACAAAACTCCTACGAGCAGTACTTC.

This clone was picked up one time. This sequence may be a read error, since a much larger clone differs from it by one base. This chain uses TRBV12-3 or TRBV12-4 with TRBJ1-2, with 7 bases that match TRBD1. With 5 bases clipped from V and 7 bases from J, the junction kept 1 base outside the gene matches. The CDR3 covers 11 residues. CDR3 protein: CASSTGVGYTF. CDR3 sequence (DNA): TGTGCCAGCAGTACAGGGGTTGGCTACACCTTC.

This clone appeared once. This sequence joins TRBV5-8 and TRBJ1-2, with 7 nucleotides matching TRBD1. The CDR3 is made up of 15 amino acids. Germline lookup yields CDR1 SGHTS and CDR2 YDEGEE. The trim removed 0 bases at V and 3 bases at J, leaving 5 bases unmatched. The CDR3, as DNA: TGTGCCAGCAGCTTGGCCACAGGGGACCACTATGGCTACACCTTC. Translation gives CASSLATGDHYGYTF.

The chain is built from TRBV28 and TRBJ2-7; 8 nucleotides align to TRBD1. Trimming removed 6 bases from V and 1 base from J; junction bases left unmatched: 8. The CDR3 covers 15 residues. The germline V gene has CDR1 MDHEN and CDR2 SYDVKM. Here the CDR3 DNA reads TGTGCCAGCAGCAGCACCGGACAGGGATCCTACGAGCAGTACTTC. Protein sequence: CASSSTGQGSYEQYF.

This rearrangement joins TRBV3-1 (or the pseudogene TRBV3-2) to TRBJ1-1; D is possibly TRBD1 (5 bases). CDR1 is LGHDT and CDR2 is YNNKEL in the germline V gene (reference sequence). This CDR3 is built from 15 residues. Trimming stripped 1 base from V and 4 bases from J, with 13 bases between. The CDR3 reads CASSQVGGWGTEAFF. CDR3 nucleotide sequence: TGTGCCAGCAGCCAAGTGGGGGGGTGGGGCACTGAAGCTTTCTTT.

The chain carries TRBV6-4 and TRBJ2-7; TRBD2 agrees at 7 bases. The CDR3 has 13 amino acids. Losses at the gene ends were 8 bases for V and 2 bases for J; bases not matched to a gene: 6. Germline V gene sequence: CDR1 MRHNA, CDR2 SNTAGT. CDR3: CASLVAGPYEQYF. CDR3 in DNA: TGTGCCAGCTTGGTAGCGGGCCCCTACGAGCAGTACTTC.

This chain connects TRBV15 to TRBJ2-3; D unresolved. Germline values: CDR1 LNHNV, CDR2 YYDKDF (reference sequence). The V and J ends lost 0 bases and 5 bases respectively, with 6 bases between them. The CDR3 consists of 13 residues. DNA of the CDR3: TGTGCCACCAGCAGAGAACGGGTAGATACGCAGTATTTT. It codes for CATSRERVDTQYF.

V usage is TRBV5-5 and J usage is TRBJ1-1; TRBD1 is a possible D gene (5 bases). Germline lookup yields CDR1 SGHKS and CDR2 YYEKEE (reference sequence). This CDR3 has 11 amino acids. Trimming stripped 0 bases from V and 8 bases from J, with 5 bases between. CDR3 protein: CASSLGTEAFF. DNA for the CDR3: TGTGCCAGCAGCTTGGGGACAGAAGCTTTCTTT.

This clone was detected once. V usage is TRBV28 and J usage is TRBJ1-1; 8 nucleotides agree with TRBD1. The germline V gene has CDR1 MDHEN and CDR2 SYDVKM. With 7 bases clipped from V and 9 bases from J, the junction kept 10 bases outside the gene matches. The CDR3 consists of 13 residues. Here the CDR3 DNA reads TGTGCCAGCATTCTTACAGGGGGGCCCCAAGCTTTCTTT. Translated: CASILTGGPQAFF.

This clone came up once. The chain carries TRBV18 and TRBJ1-1; D ambiguous. The CDR3 consists of 15 residues. Germline assignment: CDR1 KGHSH and CDR2 LQKENI. Trimming took off 6 bases at V and 4 bases at J, with 18 bases between the two ends. This chain's CDR3 is CASSISGILGTEAFF. The CDR3 coding sequence is TGTGCCAGCTCTATAAGCGGGATTTTAGGCACTGAAGCTTTCTTT.

This rearrangement joins TRBV28 to TRBJ2-1; TRBD2 agrees at 12 bases. The CDR3 loop spans 16 amino acids. Germline CDR1 MDHEN, CDR2 SYDVKM. V dropped 6 bases and J dropped 4; count of bases not matched to a gene: 7. The CDR3 spells CASRLLAGGTYNEQFF. In DNA, the CDR3 is TGTGCCAGCAGGCTACTAGCGGGAGGCACATACAATGAGCAGTTCTTC.

This rearrangement joins TRBV3-1 (or the pseudogene TRBV3-2) to TRBJ1-1, with TRBD1 as a possible D gene (5 bases). The CDR3 runs to 17 residues. CDR1 is LGHDT and CDR2 is YNNKEL in the germline V gene (reference sequence). The ends were cut back, 1 base at V and 4 bases at J, with 19 bases in the middle. The CDR3 coding sequence is TGTGCCAGCAGCCAAGGAGGCGACAGTTTTAGGTCCACTGAAGCTTTCTTT. It translates to CASSQGGDSFRSTEAFF.

J is TRBJ2-7 and V is TRBV5-1; 10 nucleotides line up with TRBD1. Germline loops: CDR1 SGHRS, CDR2 YFSETQ. This CDR3 has 13 residues. After removal of 3 bases from V and 4 bases from J, the junction contained 1 base not matched to a gene. The chain's CDR3 is CASSWTGGYEQYF. The CDR3 DNA reads as TGCGCCAGCAGCTGGACAGGGGGGTACGAGCAGTACTTC.

The chain has TRBV4-2 and TRBJ1-3; 7 nucleotides match TRBD1. V lost 0 bases and J lost 5; bases outside the gene matches: 7. Looked up from germline, CDR1 is LGHNA and CDR2 is YNFKEQ. This CDR3 has 16 amino acids. Written as DNA, the CDR3 is TGTGCCAGCAGCCAAGATGGGGCAGGGGGGAGAAACACCATATATTTT. It yields the protein CASSQDGAGGRNTIYF.

The chain recombines TRBV6-2 or TRBV6-3 with TRBJ2-3; 13 positions agree with TRBD2. The CDR3 runs to 19 residues. Trimming cost V 5 bases and J 3 bases; bases outside gene matches: 14. The germline V gene encodes CDR1 MNHEY and CDR2 SVGEGT. CDR3 amino acids: CASSATSGGLQDWTDTQYF. The CDR3 coding sequence is TGTGCCAGCAGTGCGACTAGCGGGGGGCTCCAGGATTGGACAGATACGCAGTATTTT.

The V call is TRBV19, the J call TRBJ1-6; D is possibly TRBD1 (5 bases). The CDR3 extends over 15 amino acids. Germline V gives CDR1 LNHDA, CDR2 SQIVND (reference sequence). Trimming stripped 3 bases from V and 7 bases from J, with 13 bases between. The CDR3 DNA reads as TGTGCCAGTAGTATTCAGGGCGCTTTGAATTCACCCCTCCACTTT. Translating gives CASSIQGALNSPLHF.

This chain connects TRBV20-1 to TRBJ2-3; 9 bases are shared with TRBD2. The J segment lost 2 bases and the V segment lost 3 bases, leaving 6 bases of the junction unmatched. The CDR3 totals 15 residues. The germline V gene has CDR1 DFQATT and CDR2 SNEGSKA (reference sequence). The CDR3 spells CSASHSGGFTDTQYF. The CDR3 region has the DNA TGCAGTGCTAGTCATAGCGGGGGATTCACAGATACGCAGTATTTT.

The chain employs TRBV28 and TRBJ2-7, with TRBD2 as a possible D gene (6 bases). Trimming took off 8 bases at V and 2 bases at J, with 13 bases between the two ends. Germline V lookup: CDR1 MDHEN, CDR2 SYDVKM. The CDR3 has 13 residues. CDR3 sequence (DNA): TGTGCCAGCTCCGGGGGTCCTACCTACGAGCAGTACTTC. Its translation is CASSGGPTYEQYF.

This sequence joins TRBV6-6 and TRBJ1-3, with TRBD1 as a possible D gene (6 bases). Germline loops: CDR1 MNHNY, CDR2 SVGAGI (reference sequence). V was clipped by 10 bases and J by 1 base, with 17 bases between them. There are 15 residues in the CDR3. The CDR3 spells CATKAYRESGNTIYF. As DNA, the CDR3 is TGTGCCACCAAAGCCTACAGGGAGTCTGGAAACACCATATATTTT.

This clone came up a few times. This chain connects TRBV3-1 (or the pseudogene TRBV3-2) to TRBJ2-7, with 7 bases that match TRBD2. CDR1 and CDR2 from the germline V gene are LGHDT and YNNKEL (reference sequence). The V segment lost 4 bases and the J segment 2 bases; nucleotides outside the gene matches: 2. The CDR3 is 13 residues long. CDR3: CASSPAGPYEQYF. For the CDR3, the DNA is TGTGCCAGCAGCCCAGCGGGACCCTACGAGCAGTACTTC.

This chain joins TRBV5-5 and TRBJ1-2; TRBD1 agrees at 7 bases. The CDR3 sequence is 14 residues long. J gave up 4 bases and V 2 bases, and 5 bases lay outside the gene matches. Looked up from germline, CDR1 is SGHKS and CDR2 is YYEKEE (reference sequence). The CDR3 is CASSLSGQFYGYTF. Here the CDR3 DNA reads TGTGCCAGCAGCTTATCGGGACAGTTCTATGGCTACACCTTC.

The chain couples TRBV10-3 to TRBJ2-7; D gene ambiguous. V lost 4 bases and J 2 bases, leaving 12 bases between the germline ends. There are 14 residues in the CDR3. The germline V gene has CDR1 ENHRY and CDR2 SYGVKD. The CDR3: CAISAEDLTYEQYF. Here the CDR3 DNA reads TGTGCCATCAGTGCTGAGGATCTGACCTACGAGCAGTACTTC.